The rows below give T cell receptor beta chains drawn from one sample of a study of shared clonotypes between healthy human individuals. Sequencing used immunoSEQ multiplex PCR; TCRdb keeps in-frame clones, though not all of them. The data hold 1,400,000 or so clones, with about 98.5% observed a single time. Sequenced sample: naive CD4+ T cells sorted from blood. These receptor sequences come from a man in his thirties or forties in good health. CDR3s include the opening cysteine and the closing phenylalanine or tryptophan. D genes are given only for firm matches. Size is omitted from some rows. Given values are once, few, many or a class for expanded clones.

V gene,clone size,D gene,J gene,CDR3 protein,CDR3 DNA
TRBV7-2,-,-,TRBJ2-7,CASSLEQQQYF,TGTGCCAGCAGCTTGGAGCAACAGCAGTACTTC
TRBV19,-,-,TRBJ1-2,CASKSLDLYGYTF,TGTGCCAGTAAATCTCTAGACCTCTATGGCTACACCTTC
TRBV14,-,TRBD1,TRBJ2-1,CASSPRRTGEYNEQFF,TGTGCCAGCAGCCCCAGACGAACAGGGGAATACAATGAGCAGTTCTTC
TRBV6-1,-,TRBD1,TRBJ1-4,CASSEAVTGGLINEKLFF,TGTGCCAGCAGTGAAGCAGTGACAGGGGGCCTCATTAATGAAAAACTGTTTTTT
TRBV18,-,-,TRBJ1-3,CASSLKEGGSGNTIYF,TGTGCCAGCTCTCTAAAGGAGGGGGGCTCTGGAAACACCATATATTTT
TRBV5-1,-,-,TRBJ1-1,CASSLQGVNTEAFF,TGCGCCAGCAGCTTACAAGGGGTGAACACTGAAGCTTTCTTT
TRBV27,-,TRBD1,TRBJ1-3,CASSPDRAGNTIYF,TGTGCCAGCAGTCCCGACAGGGCTGGAAACACCATATATTTT
TRBV6-1,-,TRBD2,TRBJ2-7,CASSEEVLAGASVYEQYF,TGTGCCAGCAGTGAAGAGGTTCTAGCGGGAGCGTCAGTCTACGAGCAGTACTTC
TRBV7-3,-,-,TRBJ2-1,CASSSEGGEQFF,TGTGCCAGCAGCTCGGAGGGTGGCGAGCAGTTCTTC
TRBV6-1,-,-,TRBJ2-2,CASSTEAGPTGELFF,TGTGCCAGCAGTACTGAAGCGGGCCCCACCGGGGAGCTGTTTTTT
TRBV7-9,-,-,TRBJ1-5,CASSLGPGTGRGQPQHF,TGTGCCAGCAGCTTAGGGCCCGGGACCGGTCGGGGTCAGCCCCAGCATTTT
TRBV5-5,once,TRBD2,TRBJ2-3,CASSFLGGLAGLSSTDTQYF,TGTGCCAGCAGCTTTTTGGGGGGACTAGCGGGATTGTCTAGCACAGATACGCAGTATTTT
TRBV15,-,TRBD1,TRBJ2-4,CATSRDPGGAGDIQYF,TGTGCCACCAGCAGAGACCCAGGGGGCGCCGGGGACATTCAGTACTTC
TRBV5-4,-,-,TRBJ1-1,CASSLVLGNTEAFF,TGTGCCAGCAGCTTGGTACTGGGGAACACTGAAGCTTTCTTT
TRBV19,-,TRBD2,TRBJ2-7,CASRGAATSGSSYEQYF,TGTGCCAGCAGGGGGGCCGCGACTAGCGGGAGCTCCTACGAGCAGTACTTC
TRBV20-1,-,-,TRBJ1-1,CSATGDLEAFF,TGCAGTGCAACAGGAGATTTAGAAGCTTTCTTT
TRBV10-2,-,TRBD1,TRBJ1-5,CASSEFTGGAQPQHF,TGCGCCAGCAGTGAGTTCACAGGGGGCGCGCAGCCCCAGCATTTT